The 19 T cell receptor beta chains below were found in one sample sequenced in a study of blood T cell repertoires in COVID-19. The method was immunoSEQ multiplex PCR; TCRdb's version includes in-frame clones alone and lacks a portion of them. This repertoire shows 180,000 or so clones, 90% found once; its top ten account for 0.55% to 0.8%. What was sequenced was peripheral blood. These receptors were collected from a man aged 45-60 years with acute or convalescent COVID-19.

CDR3 loop: CASSVEASGITDTQYF. The CDR3 DNA follows: TGTGCCAGCAGCGTAGAAGCTAGCGGGATTACAGATACGCAGTATTTT. V gene TRBV9 combines with J gene TRBJ2-3; TRBD2 agrees at 9 bases. V shed 0 bases, J shed 3 bases, and the junction held 5 bases outside the gene matches. This CDR3 has 16 amino acids. CDR1 and CDR2 from the germline V gene are SGDLS and YYNGEE.

The V and J genes are TRBV19 and TRBJ2-6; 8 positions match TRBD2. Germline V gene data show CDR1 as LNHDA and CDR2 as SQIVND (reference sequence). CDR3 length: 19 residues. J was trimmed by 2 bases and V by 0 bases; bases with no gene match: 9. CDR3 sequence: CASSIDPSGGPPGANVLTF. The CDR3 DNA sequence: TGTGCCAGTAGTATAGATCCCTCGGGAGGGCCCCCTGGGGCCAACGTCCTGACTTTC.

This sequence joins TRBV19 and TRBJ1-1; TRBD1 matches 11 bases. V lost 4 bases and J lost 4; bases outside the gene matches: 5. CDR3 length: 15 residues. Germline CDR1 and CDR2: LNHDA and SQIVND (reference sequence). The CDR3 region has the DNA TGTGCCAGTAGTACCACCGGGACAGGGGGCACTGAAGCTTTCTTT. Protein sequence: CASSTTGTGGTEAFF. The full variable domain, completed using reference TRBV19 and TRBJ1-1, is DGGITQSPKYLFRKEGQNVTLSCEQNLNHDAMYWYRQDPGQGLRLIYYSQIVNDFQKGDIAEGYSVSREKKESFPLTVTSAQKNPTAFYLCASSTTGTGGTEAFFGQGTRLTVV.

This clone has only a few counts. V usage is TRBV6-6 and J usage is TRBJ2-7; maybe TRBD1 (5 bases). Germline values: CDR1 MNHNY, CDR2 SVGAGI (reference sequence). V was shortened by 9 bases and J by 3 bases, with 12 bases between the two germline ends. The CDR3 covers 12 residues. The CDR3 sequence is CASSGAVYEQYF. CDR3 nucleotides: TGTGCCAGTTCTGGGGCAGTCTACGAGCAGTACTTC.

The V gene is TRBV9, the J gene TRBJ2-2; possible D gene TRBD1, 5 bases. Germline V CDR1 and CDR2: SGDLS, YYNGEE. The V end was cut by 2 bases, the J end by 3 bases, with 8 bases between. The CDR3 spans 14 residues. CDR3 loop: CASSVSGYTGELFF. The CDR3 DNA reads as TGTGCCAGCAGCGTGTCAGGGTACACCGGGGAGCTGTTTTTT.

The chain carries TRBV5-4 and TRBJ2-5; 7 bases are shared with TRBD1. The length of the CDR3 is 14 residues. Germline CDR1 reads SGHNT; CDR2 reads YYREEE (reference sequence). Trimming removed 4 bases from V and 1 base from J; junction bases left unmatched: 4. Here the CDR3 DNA reads TGTGCCAGCAGCAAAAGGGACAGCCAAGAGACCCAGTACTTC. Amino acids: CASSKRDSQETQYF.

As regards this clone: This sample includes further DNA sequences coding for the same CDR3. In DNA, the CDR3 is TGTGCCAGCAGTCGGGCGGGGAGCAATCAGCCCCAGCATTTT. Protein: CASSRAGSNQPQHF. The chain couples TRBV6-2 or TRBV6-3 to TRBJ1-5; D gene unclear. Looked up from germline, CDR1 is MNHEY and CDR2 is SVGEGT. The CDR3 totals 14 residues. Between the trimmed V and J ends, which lost 5 bases and 1 base, there was a span of 9 bases.

V is TRBV29-1 and J is TRBJ2-7; TRBD1 agrees at 9 bases. V lost 5 bases to trimming and J lost 0 bases; unmatched junction nucleotides: 11. Germline CDR1 is SQVTM and CDR2 is ANQGSEA. The CDR3 contains 16 residues. The CDR3 DNA follows: TGCAGCGTTCGGGGCTGGGGACAGGGCAACTCCTACGAGCAGTACTTC. This gives the protein CSVRGWGQGNSYEQYF.

The chain joins TRBV3-1 (or the pseudogene TRBV3-2) to TRBJ1-3; tentative D call: TRBD1 (6 bases). V lost 5 bases and J lost 0, with 11 bases in between. Germline V lookup: CDR1 LGHDT, CDR2 YNNKEL (reference sequence). The CDR3 totals 15 residues. The CDR3 coding sequence is TGTGCCAGCAGCTCAGGGGCTACCTCTGGAAACACCATATATTTT. Translation gives CASSSGATSGNTIYF.

V is TRBV10-3 and J is TRBJ2-3; TRBD1 matches 9 bases. With V trimmed by 5 bases and J by 4 bases, 10 bases remained unmatched. Per the germline V gene, CDR1 is ENHRY and CDR2 is SYGVKD. The CDR3 is 16 residues long. The CDR3 is CAISLRRTGVADTQYF. DNA for the CDR3: TGTGCCATCAGTCTTCGAAGGACAGGGGTGGCAGATACGCAGTATTTT.

J is TRBJ2-5 and V is TRBV4-3, with D tentatively TRBD2 (5 bases). Deletions cut 0 bases from V and 5 bases from J, with 10 bases between. Germline lookup yields CDR1 LGHNA and CDR2 YSLEER. This CDR3 has 14 residues. Here the CDR3 DNA reads TGCGCCAGCAGCCAAGATGTGCGGGTTGAGACCCAGTACTTC. Amino acids: CASSQDVRVETQYF.

The rearrangement joins TRBV11-2 to TRBJ2-2, with 9 positions matching TRBD2. The CDR3 is 16 residues long. Germline CDR1 SGHAT, CDR2 FQNNGV. Trimming cost V 3 bases and J 0 bases; bases outside gene matches: 2. In DNA, the CDR3 is TGTGCCAGCAGCTTTAGCGGGGGACCGAACACCGGGGAGCTGTTTTTT. Translation gives CASSFSGGPNTGELFF.

V gene TRBV4-1 combines with J gene TRBJ1-4, with D possibly matching TRBD1 (5 bases). In germline, CDR1 is MGHRA, CDR2 YSYEKL. V was pared by 4 bases and J by 0 bases, with 12 bases between. The CDR3 loop spans 16 amino acids. The chain's CDR3 is CASSPFDSSTNEKLFF. The CDR3 region has the DNA TGCGCCAGCAGCCCCTTCGACAGTTCAACTAATGAAAAACTGTTTTTT.

The chain joins TRBV28 to TRBJ1-4, with TRBD1 matching over 9 bases. Germline loops: CDR1 MDHEN, CDR2 SYDVKM. Germline trimming cut 5 bases from V and 7 bases from J; bases unmatched to any gene: 8. The CDR3 length is 15 residues. CDR3 coding DNA: TGTGCCAGCAGTATCCTACAGGGGGCGGGTGAAAAACTGTTTTTT. Translating it yields CASSILQGAGEKLFF.

The rearrangement joins TRBV7-9 to TRBJ2-1; 10 positions match TRBD1. The CDR3 consists of 15 residues. Losses at the gene ends were 5 bases for V and 6 bases for J; bases not matched to a gene: 7. Germline V lookup: CDR1 SEHNR, CDR2 FQNEAQ (reference sequence). The CDR3: CASSPGQGIRNEQFF. The CDR3 nucleotides read TGTGCCAGCAGCCCGGGACAGGGGATCCGCAATGAGCAGTTCTTC.

The genes are TRBV7-9 and TRBJ1-1; D may be TRBD1 (5 bases). The CDR3 extends over 13 amino acids. Trimming pared 3 bases from V and 6 bases from J, leaving 11 bases between. Germline values: CDR1 SEHNR, CDR2 FQNEAQ (reference sequence). In DNA form, the CDR3 reads TGTGCCAGCAGCTTTCAGGGCGGAGCTGAAGCTTTCTTT. This codes for CASSFQGGAEAFF. The complete variable domain, with remaining parts taken from reference TRBV7-9 and TRBJ1-1, reads DTGVSQNPRHKITKRGQNVTFRCDPISEHNRLYWYRQTLGQGPEFLTYFQNEAQLEKSRLLSDRFSAERPKGSFSTLEIQRTEQGDSAMYLCASSFQGGAEAFFGQGTRLTVV.

This clone was observed a handful of times. This chain links TRBV11-2 with TRBJ1-2; D is perhaps TRBD1 (5 bases). This CDR3 spans 12 amino acids. Germline V gene lookup returns CDR1 SGHAT and CDR2 FQNNGV. V lost 5 bases to trimming and J lost 2 bases, with 6 bases between them. This chain's CDR3 is CASSQGNYGYTF. The CDR3 DNA follows: TGTGCCAGCAGCCAGGGCAACTATGGCTACACCTTC. Complete variable domain (other parts from reference TRBV11-2 and TRBJ1-2): EAGVAQSPRYKIIEKRQSVAFWCNPISGHATLYWYQQILGQGPKLLIQFQNNGVVDDSQLPKDRFSAERLKGVDSTLKIQPAKLEDSAVYLCASSQGNYGYTFGSGTRLTVV.

The chain has TRBV5-1 and TRBJ1-3; weak D call: TRBD1 (6 bases). The CDR3 is 16 amino acids. Germline V gene lookup returns CDR1 SGHRS and CDR2 YFSETQ. The V end lost 3 bases, the J end lost 2 bases, and 15 bases lay between the germline ends. CDR3 loop: CASSYAEQGAGNTIYF. CDR3 coding DNA: TGCGCCAGCAGCTATGCTGAACAGGGAGCTGGAAACACCATATATTTT. The full variable domain, in which reference TRBV5-1 and TRBJ1-3 provide the parts outside the CDR3, is KAGVTQTPRYLIKTRGQQVTLSCSPISGHRSVSWYQQTPGQGLQFLFEYFSETQRNKGNFPGRFSGRQFSNSRSEMNVSTLELGDSALYLCASSYAEQGAGNTIYFGEGSWLTVV.

The chain employs TRBV28 and TRBJ2-3; D uncertain. CDR1 and CDR2 (germline): MDHEN, SYDVKM. The CDR3 has 11 residues. Deletions cut 4 bases from V and 6 bases from J, with 5 bases between. The CDR3 is CASSSGDTQYF. In DNA, the CDR3 is TGTGCCAGCAGTTCCGGGGATACGCAGTATTTT.